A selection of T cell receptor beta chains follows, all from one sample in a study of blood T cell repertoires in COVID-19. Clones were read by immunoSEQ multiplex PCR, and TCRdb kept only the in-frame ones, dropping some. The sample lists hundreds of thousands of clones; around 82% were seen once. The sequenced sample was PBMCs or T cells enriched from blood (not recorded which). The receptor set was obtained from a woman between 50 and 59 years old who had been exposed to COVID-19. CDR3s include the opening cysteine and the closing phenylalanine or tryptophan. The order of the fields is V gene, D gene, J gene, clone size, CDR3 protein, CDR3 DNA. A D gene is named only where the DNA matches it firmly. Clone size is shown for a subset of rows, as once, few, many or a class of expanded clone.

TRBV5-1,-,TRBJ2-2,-,CASSLGVTGELFF,TGCGCCAGCAGCTTGGGCGTGACCGGGGAGCTGTTTTTT
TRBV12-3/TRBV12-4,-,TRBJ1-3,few,CASSLVGNTIYF,TGTGCCAGCAGTTTAGTAGGAAACACCATATATTTT
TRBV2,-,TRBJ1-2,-,CASKSNRNYGYTF,TGTGCCAGCAAGAGTAACAGAAACTATGGCTACACCTTC
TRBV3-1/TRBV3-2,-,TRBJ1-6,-,CASSQDQGYNSPLHF,TGTGCCAGCAGCCAAGACCAGGGATATAATTCACCCCTCCACTTT
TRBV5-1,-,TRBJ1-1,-,CASSLGLINTEAFF,TGCGCCAGCAGCTTGGGGCTGATTAACACTGAAGCTTTCTTT
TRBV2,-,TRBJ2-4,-,CASSEAKGQDIQYF,TGTGCCAGCAGTGAAGCCAAGGGGCAGGACATTCAGTACTTC
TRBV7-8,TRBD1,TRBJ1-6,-,CASSLTTGGLGSPLHF,TGTGCCAGCAGCTTAACGACAGGGGGGTTGGGTTCACCCCTCCACTTT
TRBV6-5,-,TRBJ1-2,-,CASTAHRINYGYTF,TGTGCCAGCACCGCCCACAGGATTAACTATGGCTACACCTTC
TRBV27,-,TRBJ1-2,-,CASRDTLNYGYTF,TGTGCCAGCCGGGACACTTTAAACTATGGCTACACCTTC
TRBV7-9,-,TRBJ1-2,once,CASSSGTWIGYTF,TGTGCCAGCAGCTCCGGGACATGGATCGGCTACACCTTC
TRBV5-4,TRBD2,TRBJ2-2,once,CATHLAGGHTGELFF,TGTGCCACCCATCTAGCGGGGGGGCACACCGGGGAGCTGTTTTTT
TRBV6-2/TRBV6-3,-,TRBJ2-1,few,CASSYPIGGANYNEQFF,TGTGCCAGCAGTTACCCCATTGGGGGGGCGAACTACAATGAGCAGTTCTTC
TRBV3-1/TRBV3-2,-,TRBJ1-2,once,CASSPTTGNYGYTF,TGTGCCAGCAGCCCCACCACAGGGAACTATGGCTACACCTTC
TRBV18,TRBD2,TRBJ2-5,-,CASSPPPGGYQETQYF,TGTGCCAGCTCACCCCCTCCGGGGGGATACCAAGAGACCCAGTACTTC
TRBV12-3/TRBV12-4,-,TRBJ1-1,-,CASSPDWGTEAFF,TGTGCCAGCAGCCCGGACTGGGGTACTGAAGCTTTCTTT
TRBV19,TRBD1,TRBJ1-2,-,CASTLGGQGNYGYTF,TGTGCCAGTACCTTAGGGGGACAGGGCAACTATGGCTACACCTTC
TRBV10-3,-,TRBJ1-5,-,CAISVRGNQPQHF,TGTGCCATCAGTGTCAGGGGTAATCAGCCCCAGCATTTT
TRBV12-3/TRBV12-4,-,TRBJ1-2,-,CASSISGDYGYTF,TGTGCCAGCAGTATTTCGGGTGACTATGGCTACACCTTC
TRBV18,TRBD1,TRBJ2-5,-,CASSPWTGGEETQYF,TGTGCCAGCTCACCATGGACAGGGGGCGAAGAGACCCAGTACTTC
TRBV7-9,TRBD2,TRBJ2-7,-,CASSIGLAGYYEQYF,TGTGCCAGCAGCATAGGACTAGCGGGATACTACGAGCAGTACTTC
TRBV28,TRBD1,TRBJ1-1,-,CASSTTGGGTEAFF,TGTGCCAGCAGTACTACAGGGGGCGGAACTGAAGCTTTCTTT
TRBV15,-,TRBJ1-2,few,CATSRGRTNYGYTF,TGTGCCACCAGCAGAGGGAGGACTAACTATGGCTACACCTTC
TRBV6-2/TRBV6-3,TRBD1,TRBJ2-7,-,CASSLTGSSYEQYF,TGTGCCAGCAGTCTGACAGGGAGCTCCTACGAGCAGTACTTC
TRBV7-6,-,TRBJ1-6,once,CASSLGQSYNSPLHF,TGTGCCAGCAGCTTAGGGCAGTCCTATAATTCACCCCTCCACTTT
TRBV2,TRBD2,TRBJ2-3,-,CASSRTSGGRTDTQYF,TGTGCCAGCAGTCGGACTAGCGGGGGCCGCACAGATACGCAGTATTTT
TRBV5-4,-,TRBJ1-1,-,CASSLQGVTEAFF,TGTGCCAGCAGCTTACAGGGCGTGACTGAAGCTTTCTTT
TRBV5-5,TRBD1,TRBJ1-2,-,CASSLEAGGYYGYTF,TGTGCCAGCAGCTTGGAGGCAGGGGGATACTATGGCTACACCTTC
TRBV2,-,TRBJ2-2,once,CASRGYGETGELFF,TGTGCCAGCAGGGGGTACGGGGAAACCGGGGAGCTGTTTTTT
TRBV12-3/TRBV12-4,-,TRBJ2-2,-,CAFTLRNTGELFF,TGTGCCTTTACCCTTAGAAACACCGGGGAGCTGTTTTTT